The 13 T cell receptor beta chains in this list originate from one sample, sequenced in a study of T cell changes during pregnancy in multiple sclerosis. Data came from immunoSEQ multiplex PCR; TCRdb stores just in-frame clones and leaves some out. The sample contains about 110,000 clones, 85% to 95% of which appear only once. The specimen was peripheral blood, collected in the third trimester of pregnancy. The receptors stem from a female donor in good health, enrolled as a control in a pregnancy study.

V gene TRBV5-4 combines with J gene TRBJ2-1, with 10 bases that match TRBD1. Germline CDR1 SGHNT, CDR2 YYREEE (reference sequence). The CDR3 spans 16 residues. V was pared by 7 bases and J by 3 bases, with 10 bases of the junction left unmatched. DNA of the CDR3: TGTGCCAGCTCCTCCCCCCGGGACAGGGGCTACAATGAGCAGTTCTTC. Protein: CASSSPRDRGYNEQFF.

The chain employs TRBV7-2 and TRBJ2-7; TRBD1 matches 7 bases. This CDR3 is built from 13 residues. V trimming: 5 bases; J trimming: 10 bases; junction bases outside the gene matches: 11. Germline V gene lookup returns CDR1 SGHTA and CDR2 FQGNSA. The CDR3 DNA reads TGTGCCAGCAGCCACCGGGACAGTCTTCGTCAGTACTTC. This sequence encodes CASSHRDSLRQYF. Full variable domain (missing parts from reference TRBV7-2 and TRBJ2-7): GAGVSQSPSNKVTEKGKDVELRCDPISGHTALYWYRQSLGQGLEFLIYFQGNSAPDKSGLPSDRFSAERTGGSVSTLTIQRTQQEDSAVYLCASSHRDSLRQYFGPGTRLTVT.

The CDR3 sequence is CASSEPRGEPGWPQHF. Here the CDR3 DNA reads TGTGCCAGCAGTGAGCCGCGGGGGGAGCCGGGTTGGCCCCAGCATTTT. The rearrangement links TRBV6-1 to TRBJ1-5; TRBD1 is a possible D gene (5 bases). V shed 3 bases and J shed 9 bases, with 21 bases lying between them. From germline, CDR1 is MNHNS and CDR2 SASEGT. This CDR3 has 16 residues.

This sequence joins TRBV4-3 and TRBJ1-5; the match to TRBD1 covers 9 bases. Germline trimming cut 0 bases from V and 6 bases from J; bases unmatched to any gene: 9. The germline gives CDR1 LGHNA, CDR2 YSLEER. This CDR3 region has 17 residues. As DNA, the CDR3 is TGCGCCAGCAGCCAAGATCCGGACAGGGGCGGCGTTCAGCCCCAGCATTTT. As protein: CASSQDPDRGGVQPQHF.

V and J are TRBV6-5 and TRBJ2-5; tentatively, D is TRBD1 (5 bases). This CDR3 is built from 14 residues. The germline V gene encodes CDR1 MNHEY and CDR2 SVGAGI. V lost 6 bases and J 5 bases, leaving 16 bases between the germline ends. The CDR3 sequence: CASRTPGSVETQYF. The CDR3 DNA reads TGTGCCAGCAGGACACCAGGGTCGGTCGAGACCCAGTACTTC.

V is TRBV4-2 and J is TRBJ1-6, with D tentatively TRBD1 (6 bases). This CDR3 contains 17 residues. Trimming shortened V by 0 bases and J by 6 bases, and 15 bases separated the two germline ends. Germline CDR1 LGHNA, CDR2 YNFKEQ. In DNA form, the CDR3 reads TGTGCCAGCAGCCAAGAAACCCGACAGGACTCTAATTCACCCCTCCACTTT. Translation gives CASSQETRQDSNSPLHF.

The rearrangement joins TRBV19 to TRBJ1-1; 7 bases agree with TRBD1. The CDR3 consists of 14 residues. V lost 8 bases to trimming and J lost 0 bases; unmatched junction nucleotides: 6. Germline CDR1 reads LNHDA; CDR2 reads SQIVND (reference sequence). The CDR3 DNA reads as TGTGCCAGTCGCCCGGGACAGCTGAACACTGAAGCTTTCTTT. It codes for CASRPGQLNTEAFF. Together with reference TRBV19 and TRBJ1-1, the CDR3 gives the full variable domain: DGGITQSPKYLFRKEGQNVTLSCEQNLNHDAMYWYRQDPGQGLRLIYYSQIVNDFQKGDIAEGYSVSREKKESFPLTVTSAQKNPTAFYLCASRPGQLNTEAFFGQGTRLTVV.

The chain joins TRBV5-8 to TRBJ1-2; D is unclear. Germline CDR1 and CDR2: SGHTS and YDEGEE. The CDR3 has 15 residues. Between the trimmed V and J ends, which lost 4 bases and 0 bases, there was a span of 13 bases. DNA for the CDR3: TGTGCCAGCAGCCCCGGAGACCGGGCTAACTATGGCTACACCTTC. Its translation is CASSPGDRANYGYTF.

The chain uses TRBV4-2 and TRBJ2-5; 11 positions agree with TRBD2. After removal of 4 bases from V and 10 bases from J, the junction contained 14 bases not matched to a gene. CDR3 size: 16 residues. Germline CDR1 and CDR2: LGHNA and YNFKEQ. This CDR3 is CASSPPLAGGPGDQYF. The CDR3, as DNA: TGTGCCAGCAGCCCCCCCCTAGCGGGGGGTCCGGGGGACCAGTACTTC.

J is TRBJ1-1 and V is TRBV5-6; D is uncertain. Germline CDR1 is SGHDT and CDR2 is YYEEEE. This CDR3 comprises 14 residues. Between the trimmed V and J ends, which lost 5 bases and 1 base, there was a span of 12 bases. CDR3 region: CASSSRRENTEAFF. DNA for the CDR3: TGTGCCAGCAGTTCAAGACGGGAGAACACTGAAGCTTTCTTT.

The CDR3 nucleotides are TGTGCCAGCAGCTTAAGTGGCAGTTTTGCAGATACGCAGTATTTT. Translating it yields CASSLSGSFADTQYF. V is TRBV7-2 and J is TRBJ2-3; the D is unclear. The germline CDR1 and CDR2 sequences are SGHTA and FQGNSA. The CDR3 has 15 amino acids. V was clipped by 2 bases and J by 4 bases, with 13 bases between them.

This sequence joins TRBV6-1 and TRBJ2-7; D ambiguous. Germline V lookup: CDR1 MNHNS, CDR2 SASEGT. The CDR3 loop spans 13 amino acids. V was shortened by 5 bases and J by 2 bases, with 10 bases between the two germline ends. In DNA, the CDR3 is TGTGCCAGCAGTAGAGATCCTACCTACGAGCAGTACTTC. This gives the protein CASSRDPTYEQYF.

This chain connects TRBV2 to TRBJ2-1, with 11 positions matching TRBD2. The CDR3 has 15 residues. V shed 5 bases and J 9 bases; nucleotides not matched to a gene: 9. In germline, CDR1 is SNHLY, CDR2 FYNNEI. The CDR3 loop is CASSLTSGEIREQFF. The CDR3 coding sequence is TGTGCCAGCAGTCTGACTAGCGGGGAAATCCGTGAGCAGTTCTTC.